One and the same sample provided the 25 T cell receptor beta chains below, sequenced in a study of human T cells and chemical hapten exposure. Time point in this sample: patch test 1, 2 weeks after DPC sensitization. The treatment is: therapeutic diphenylcyclopropenone sensitization with weekly scalp DPC. Via MiXCR, TCRdb re-called the RACE reads, giving one row per CDR3 protein. Of roughly 86,000 distinct CDR3 sequences in the sample, about 10% are singletons; the top ten hold less than 2.5%. The sample consisted of whole blood, taken in connection with sensitization to the hapten diphenylcyclopropenone (DPC). These receptors were obtained from a man aged 40-50 years with alopecia areata. Some clones in this sample may be carry-over from other donors' samples.

In this sample, this clonotype turned up a few times. The V and J genes are TRBV7-8 and TRBJ2-7; the D gene is possibly TRBD2 (6 bases). The CDR3 covers 13 residues. The germline CDR1 and CDR2 sequences are SGHVS and FQNEAQ. Deletions cut 6 bases from V and 4 bases from J, with 13 bases between. CDR3 in DNA: TGTGCCAGCAGTTTTGGGGGGAAATACGAGCAGTACGTC. Translation: CASSFGGKYEQYV.

This clonotype was recorded at least ten times. This CDR3 reads CASSLDRADTNTGELFF. The DNA for the CDR3 is TGTGCCAGCAGCTTAGATAGAGCGGATACGAACACCGGGGAGCTGTTTTTT. The chain is built from TRBV13 and TRBJ2-2; weak D call: TRBD2 (5 bases). CDR3 length: 17 residues. V lost 1 base and J 0 bases, leaving 12 bases between the germline ends. Per germline, CDR1 PRHDT and CDR2 FYEKMQ (reference sequence).

V and J are TRBV24-1 and TRBJ2-7; D assignment may be TRBD1 or TRBD2 (5 bases each). There are 18 residues in the CDR3. Germline CDR1 reads KGHDR; CDR2 reads SFDVKD. V shed 7 bases and J shed 2 bases, with 26 bases lying between them. CDR3 DNA: TGTGCCACCAGAGTCCAATGGGGGACGTCGTCGACCCCCTACGAGCAGTACGTC. Amino acids: CATRVQWGTSSTPYEQYV.

V is TRBV3-1 and J is TRBJ2-5; D call uncertain. The germline CDR1 and CDR2 sequences are LGHDT and YNNKEL (reference sequence). Between the trimmed V and J ends, which lost 0 bases and 3 bases, there was a span of 11 bases. The CDR3 loop spans 15 amino acids. Here the CDR3 DNA reads TGTGCCAGCAGCCAAGATTTTCACAAAGAAGAGACCCAGTACTTC. Residues: CASSQDFHKEETQYF.

CDR3 region: CATSDPGGTPVGEQFF. CDR3 in DNA: TGTGCCACCAGTGATCCAGGGGGGACTCCCGTAGGTGAGCAGTTCTTC. The chain has TRBV24-1 and TRBJ2-1, with a weak D call TRBD1 (7 bases). This CDR3 is 16 amino acids long. The germline V gene encodes CDR1 KGHDR and CDR2 SFDVKD. Trimming removed 3 bases at V and 9 bases at J, with 20 bases between.

This clonotype was seen repeatedly, ten times or more. V gene TRBV29-1 combines with J gene TRBJ1-3; 7 bases match TRBD1. V was pared by 7 bases and J by 3 bases, with 6 bases of the junction left unmatched. Looked up from germline, CDR1 is SQVTM and CDR2 is ANQGSEA. The CDR3 is made up of 13 amino acids. The CDR3 nucleotides read TGCAGCGCCTTAGACAGGGTTGGAAACACCATATATTTT. Protein product: CSALDRVGNTIYF.

In its sample, this clonotype was seen a few times. This chain uses TRBV19 with TRBJ2-5; 9 bases line up with TRBD2. The V segment lost 0 bases and the J segment 5 bases; nucleotides outside the gene matches: 4. The CDR3 runs 15 residues. Per germline, CDR1 LNHDA and CDR2 SQIVND (reference sequence). Written as DNA, the CDR3 is TGTGCCAGTAGTATAGACGAAAGCGGGAGGGAGACCCAGTACTTC. This sequence encodes CASSIDESGRETQYF.

This chain connects TRBV15 to TRBJ1-4; D perhaps matches TRBD1 (6 bases). The CDR3 runs 16 residues. CDR1 is LNHNV, CDR2 YYDKDF, per germline (reference sequence). Trimming took off 2 bases at V and 4 bases at J, with 14 bases between the two ends. The CDR3 bases are TGTGCCACCAGCAGAATAACAGGGTACCGTAATGAAAAACTGTTTTTT. This codes for CATSRITGYRNEKLFF.

This clonotype was seen more than once but under ten times. The chain employs TRBV7-8 and TRBJ2-7; D unclear. This CDR3 has 14 amino acids. Trimming removed 5 bases at V and 3 bases at J, with 14 bases between. Germline assignment: CDR1 SGHVS and CDR2 FQNEAQ. The CDR3 DNA follows: TGTGCCAGCAGCCCGAACCCCCTATACTACGAGCAGTACGTC. It codes for CASSPNPLYYEQYV.

This clonotype was observed a few times. The J gene is TRBJ2-6, the V gene TRBV30; the D gene could be TRBD1 or TRBD2 (5 bases each). The CDR3 is 14 residues long. Between the trimmed V and J ends, which lost 4 bases and 4 bases, there was a span of 11 bases. The V gene's germline CDR1 is GTSNPN and CDR2 SVGIG (reference sequence). CDR3 sequence reads: CAWTYGAGANVLTF. In nucleotides, the CDR3 is TGTGCCTGGACCTACGGGGCAGGGGCCAACGTCCTGACTTTC. The entire variable domain, with the rest obtained from reference TRBV30 and TRBJ2-6, is as follows: SQTIHQWPATLVQPVGSPLSLECTVEGTSNPNLYWYRQAAGRGLQLLFYSVGIGQISSEVPQNLSASRPQDRQFILSSKKLLLSDSGFYLCAWTYGAGANVLTFGAGSRLTVL.

This clonotype was seen repeatedly, ten times or more. The gene calls are TRBV7-9 and TRBJ1-2; weak D call: TRBD1 (5 bases). Germline lookup yields CDR1 SEHNR and CDR2 FQNEAQ (reference sequence). This CDR3 has 15 residues. V shed 0 bases and J shed 6 bases, with 14 bases lying between them. CDR3 in amino acids: CASSLALQGGNGYTF. The CDR3, as DNA: TGTGCCAGCAGCTTAGCGTTGCAGGGTGGAAATGGCTACACCTTC.

This clonotype has more than one count but fewer than ten. This chain uses TRBV6-6 with TRBJ1-3; D remains unclear. CDR3 length equals 15 residues. The germline V gene has CDR1 MNHNY and CDR2 SVGAGI (reference sequence). V gave up 10 bases and J gave up 0 bases, with 16 bases separating them. In DNA, the CDR3 is TGTGCCACCTCCCCCTTGGCGGGCTCTGGAAACACCATATATTTT. Amino acid sequence: CATSPLAGSGNTIYF.

The chain employs TRBV7-2 and TRBJ1-1; 10 positions agree with TRBD1. The CDR3 consists of 15 residues. Germline V gene lookup returns CDR1 SGHTA and CDR2 FQGNSA. The ends lost 2 bases at V and 6 bases at J; junction bases unmatched: 6. CDR3 region: CASSLKVTGGPEAFF. Here the CDR3 DNA reads TGTGCCAGCAGCTTAAAGGTGACAGGGGGCCCTGAAGCTTTCTTT.

This clonotype appeared a few times. This chain connects TRBV5-8 to TRBJ1-1; D ambiguous. V was pared by 2 bases and J by 3 bases, with 2 bases between. The CDR3 consists of 11 residues. Looked up from germline, CDR1 is SGHTS and CDR2 is YDEGEE. DNA for the CDR3: TGTGCCAGCAGCTTCTACACTGAAGCTTTCTTT. It codes for CASSFYTEAFF.

The chain recombines TRBV13 with TRBJ2-1; 15 positions match TRBD2. Trimming took 5 bases from V and 5 from J; bases not matched to a gene: 4. The CDR3 is made up of 16 amino acids. CDR1 is PRHDT and CDR2 is FYEKMQ in the germline V gene (reference sequence). CDR3 in DNA: TGTGCCAGCAGCCTGGGGACTAGCGGGAGGAACAATGAGCAGTTCTTC. Amino acid sequence: CASSLGTSGRNNEQFF.

This clonotype was picked up many times. This chain joins TRBV27 and TRBJ2-3, with D uncertain. The CDR3 spans 13 residues. The germline CDR1 and CDR2 sequences are MNHEY and SMNVEV (reference sequence). Trimming left V 3 bases short and J 1 base short, with 5 bases between. This CDR3 reads CASSFTRTDTQYF. The CDR3 DNA is TGTGCCAGCAGTTTTACCCGCACAGATACGCAGTATTTT.

Only a few counts were recorded for this clonotype. The V call is TRBV6-2 or TRBV6-3, the J call TRBJ2-5; 9 bases line up with TRBD1. Losses at the gene ends were 6 bases for V and 2 bases for J; bases not matched to a gene: 7. This CDR3 is built from 15 residues. CDR1 and CDR2 from the germline V gene are MNHEY and SVGEGT. DNA of the CDR3: TGTGCCAGCAGGCTGACCGGGACAGGGCAAGAGACCCAGTACTTC. It yields the protein CASRLTGTGQETQYF.

The chain links TRBV29-1 to TRBJ2-5, with D tentatively TRBD1 (6 bases). The CDR3 sequence is 14 residues long. Trimming removed 1 base at V and 2 bases at J, with 11 bases between. The germline V gene has CDR1 SQVTM and CDR2 ANQGSEA. The CDR3, as DNA: TGCAGCGTTGAAGCAATGGACAGTCAAGAGACCCAGTACTTC. Its protein is CSVEAMDSQETQYF. Drawing the rest from reference TRBV29-1 and TRBJ2-5, the complete variable domain is SAVISQKPSRDICQRGTSLTIQCQVDSQVTMMFWYRQQPGQSLTLIATANQGSEATYESGFVIDKFPISRPNLTFSTLTVSNMSPEDSSIYLCSVEAMDSQETQYFGPGTRLLVL.

This clonotype was counted between two and nine times. The rearrangement joins TRBV7-3 to TRBJ2-3; the match to TRBD2 covers 8 bases. Germline CDR1 and CDR2: SGHTA and FQGTGA. The CDR3 loop spans 15 amino acids. Trimming cost V 3 bases and J 6 bases; bases outside gene matches: 8. The CDR3, as DNA: TGTGCCAGCAGCTTTGGAAGCGGGGGATCGGATACGCAGTATTTT. It is translated as CASSFGSGGSDTQYF.

This clonotype was detected many times. The chain recombines TRBV2 with TRBJ2-3, with D possibly being TRBD2 (7 bases). Germline CDR1 SNHLY, CDR2 FYNNEI. The V and J ends lost 7 bases and 0 bases respectively, with 8 bases between them. The CDR3 length is 13 residues. The CDR3 is CASKGGSTDTQYF. The CDR3 nucleotides are TGTGCCAGCAAGGGGGGGAGCACAGATACGCAGTATTTT. Full variable domain (missing parts from reference TRBV2 and TRBJ2-3): EPEVTQTPSHQVTQMGQEVILRCVPISNHLYFYWYRQILGQKVEFLVSFYNNEISEKSEIFDDQFSVERPDGSNFTLKIRSTKLEDSAMYFCASKGGSTDTQYFGPGTRLTVL.

The chain carries TRBV27 and TRBJ1-6; D is undetermined. This CDR3 region has 16 residues. Trimming left V 1 base short and J 0 bases short, with 7 bases between. Germline V gene lookup returns CDR1 MNHEY and CDR2 SMNVEV (reference sequence). CDR3: CASSLWESSYNSPLHF. The DNA of the CDR3 is TGTGCCAGCAGTTTATGGGAGAGCTCCTATAATTCACCCCTCCACTTT.

V gene TRBV2 combines with J gene TRBJ2-3; 15 bases map to TRBD2. Germline values: CDR1 SNHLY, CDR2 FYNNEI. After removal of 6 bases from V and 13 bases from J, the junction contained 11 bases not matched to a gene. The CDR3 consists of 15 residues. CDR3 in DNA: TGTGCCAGCAGCACACAGGGGACTAGCGGGAGGAAGGAGTATTTT. Translation gives CASSTQGTSGRKEYF.

This clonotype was detected a few times. The chain combines TRBV7-2 with TRBJ2-3; D ambiguous. This CDR3 region has 14 residues. CDR1 SGHTA and CDR2 FQGNSA come from the germline V gene. V was trimmed by 4 bases and J by 2 bases, leaving 10 bases between them. The CDR3: CASSSPSTTDTQYF. CDR3 nucleotide sequence: TGTGCCAGCAGCTCCCCGAGTACCACAGATACGCAGTATTTT. The whole variable domain, remainder taken from reference TRBV7-2 and TRBJ2-3, is GAGVSQSPSNKVTEKGKDVELRCDPISGHTALYWYRQSLGQGLEFLIYFQGNSAPDKSGLPSDRFSAERTGGSVSTLTIQRTQQEDSAVYLCASSSPSTTDTQYFGPGTRLTVL.

The rearrangement joins TRBV11-2 to TRBJ2-3, with a possible D match to TRBD2 (7 bases). The CDR3 consists of 17 residues. Trimming took 1 base from V and 9 from J, leaving 23 bases between them. The germline CDR1 and CDR2 sequences are SGHAT and FQNNGV. CDR3 sequence: CASSLVTGSGTSETQYF. DNA for the CDR3: TGTGCCAGCAGCTTAGTTACAGGGAGCGGGACAAGTGAGACGCAGTATTTT.

Many counts were recorded for this clonotype. This rearrangement joins TRBV12-3 or TRBV12-4 to TRBJ1-6; 7 positions match TRBD1. The CDR3 consists of 17 residues. With V trimmed by 3 bases and J by 7 bases, 12 bases remained unmatched. CDR3 loop: CASSFRPPGTENSPLHF. The CDR3 coding sequence is TGTGCCAGCAGTTTTCGACCACCCGGGACAGAGAATTCACCCCTCCACTTT.